The TCR beta chain under discussion was sequenced for a study of chemoradiotherapy in HPV16-positive cancers (dated by TCRdb to 2021 to 2024). Study-wide context: Functional T-cell assays on cells from two HPV16-positive patients defined candidate HPV-specific T-cell clones and common TCR motifs. The study asked whether T-cell immunity to the HPV oncoproteins E6 and E7 changes during chemoradiotherapy and whether this immunity affects survival. Next, the candidate HPV-specific TCRs and motifs were followed in TCR repertoires from about 90 patients with HPV-related cancers.

Libraries were prepared through the immunoSEQ multiplex PCR assay. The source is immuneACCESS, and TCRdb retained only in-frame sequences with V and J called. Part of the clones is not carried over; for the studies checked, unresolved V genes explain less than half of this, and the remainder is unexplained. The sample table holds around 62,000 clones, of which 88% were seen once. The ten biggest clones cover 4% to 4.5% of the sample. Ends trimmed: V by 0 bases, J by 3 bases; bases unmatched to a gene: 1. CDR1 MNHEY and CDR2 SMNVEV were looked up in the germline V gene (reference sequence). The CDR3 holds 15 amino acids from the cysteine to the phenylalanine. The read is trimmed to its CDR3 DNA, 45 bases read in frame from base 1. Repertoires were sampled multiple times during chemoradiotherapy, which allowed clonal expansion in the tumor microenvironment to be followed. Overall results and qualifications from the work: In HPV16-positive patients, expansion of HPV-responsive T cells during chemoradiotherapy was found to be associated with improved recurrence-free survival. Expansion of candidate HPV-specific clones and E7-related TCR motifs was observed in the tumor microenvironment during treatment, whereas no such expansion was observed for non-HPV-specific T cells. The survival association was reported for HPV16-positive patients, and the functional definition of HPV-specific T cells was derived from only two HPV16-positive patients.

Concerning this clone: Its antigen is still unknown. Base quality data are lacking; no much larger clone is found one base away.

The receptor's source is a human donor with HPV-associated anogenital cancer. The chain is made from TRBV27 and TRBJ1-5, and 8 bases in between align with TRBD1. The material sequenced was blood, taken from a patient who underwent chemoradiotherapy. The nucleotides read TGTGCCAGCAGTTTATCGGACAGGGACAATCAGCCCCAGCATTTT. The resulting protein is CASSLSDRDNQPQHF.